The 31 T cell receptor beta chains below come from one sample, sequenced in a study of vaccination effects on CD4 cells after COVID-19. Libraries were prepared by immunoSEQ multiplex PCR; TCRdb keeps only in-frame clonotypes and omits some of them. The sample comprises tens of thousands of clones, about 70% of which are singletons, and 2.5% to 3.5% rests with the top ten. Their cognate antigens are unknown. ViraFEST assay sequencing came after antigen-specific CD4+ T cells were expanded with viral peptide pools. Subsequent to roughly 9 days of culture, CD4+ T cells were isolated. Absence of prior SARS-CoV-2 infection characterized the vaccine recipients, who showed negative nucleocapsid antibodies. The sequencing used CD4+ T cells from PBMCs cultured with HCoV-NL63 spike peptides, collected before COVID-19 vaccination. These receptors all come from a human donor who received a COVID-19 vaccine.

The J gene is TRBJ2-7, the V gene TRBV11-2, with TRBD1 matching 8 bases. Per germline, CDR1 SGHAT and CDR2 FQNNGV. V dropped 4 bases and J dropped 7; count of bases not matched to a gene: 6. The CDR3 is 13 residues long. The CDR3: CASSSDRGYEQYV. The CDR3 DNA reads TGTGCCAGCAGCTCCGACAGGGGATATGAGCAGTACGTC.

This clone was seen a single time. This chain links TRBV9 with TRBJ1-4; D is uncertain. Trimming left V 4 bases short and J 8 bases short, with 15 bases between. CDR1 SGDLS and CDR2 YYNGEE come from the germline V gene. The CDR3 has 14 residues. The CDR3 region has the DNA TGTGCCAGCAGCCCCGGCGGCCACGAGGAAAAACTGTTTTTT. Amino acids: CASSPGGHEEKLFF.

This clone occurred a few times. The chain has TRBV7-9 and TRBJ1-1; no clear D. The CDR3 totals 14 residues. Trimming cost V 5 bases and J 2 bases, with 12 bases left between them. Germline loops: CDR1 SEHNR, CDR2 FQNEAQ (reference sequence). CDR3 sequence: CASSLNGVNTEAFF. The CDR3 DNA follows: TGTGCCAGCAGCCTAAATGGGGTCAACACTGAAGCTTTCTTT. The whole variable domain, remainder taken from reference TRBV7-9 and TRBJ1-1, is DTGVSQNPRHKITKRGQNVTFRCDPISEHNRLYWYRQTLGQGPEFLTYFQNEAQLEKSRLLSDRFSAERPKGSFSTLEIQRTEQGDSAMYLCASSLNGVNTEAFFGQGTRLTVV.

CDR3: CASSEADRLKPQHF. The DNA of the CDR3 is TGTGCCAGCAGTGAAGCGGACAGGTTAAAGCCCCAGCATTTT. This chain links TRBV2 with TRBJ1-5; 7 nucleotides agree with TRBD1. This CDR3 spans 14 amino acids. V lost 0 bases and J lost 8; bases outside the gene matches: 4. Germline V CDR1 and CDR2: SNHLY, FYNNEI.

The V and J genes are TRBV24-1 and TRBJ2-3, with 12 bases fitting TRBD1. The germline V gene encodes CDR1 KGHDR and CDR2 SFDVKD. The V segment lost 4 bases and the J segment 5 bases; nucleotides outside the gene matches: 3. The CDR3 loop spans 15 amino acids. Here the CDR3 reads CATSDRDRGQDTQYF. The CDR3 DNA is TGTGCCACCAGTGACCGGGACAGGGGGCAAGATACGCAGTATTTT.

This chain uses TRBV2 with TRBJ1-2; D remains unclear. The CDR3 covers 15 residues. The germline V gene has CDR1 SNHLY and CDR2 FYNNEI. The V end was cut by 8 bases, the J end by 3 bases, with 19 bases between. Here the CDR3 DNA reads TGTGCCAGCGTATATGGCTCCCCTGAGGACTATGGCTACACCTTC. Residues: CASVYGSPEDYGYTF.

As DNA, the CDR3 is TGTGCCAGCAGCTTGGGCGGGAGAAGCTATGGCTACACCTTC. Amino acid sequence: CASSLGGRSYGYTF. This rearrangement joins TRBV5-5 to TRBJ1-2; no definite D call. CDR1 is SGHKS and CDR2 is YYEKEE in the germline V gene (reference sequence). The CDR3 is 14 residues long. V lost 0 bases and J lost 4, with 10 bases in between.

This clone was seen a handful of times. The V gene is TRBV4-1, the J gene TRBJ2-3, with D possibly matching TRBD2 (6 bases). Germline CDR1 and CDR2: MGHRA and YSYEKL. V dropped 1 base and J dropped 3 bases, with 11 bases sitting between them. CDR3 size: 15 residues. Written as DNA, the CDR3 is TGCGCCAGCAGCCAAGTAGGGAGGAAAACAGATACGCAGTATTTT. Amino acid sequence: CASSQVGRKTDTQYF.

The CDR3 bases are TGTGCCACCAGCAGGGGACAGGGTGCCTACGAGCAGTACGTC. This encodes CATSRGQGAYEQYV. The chain has TRBV15 and TRBJ2-7; 9 nucleotides align to TRBD1. V trimming: 3 bases; J trimming: 2 bases; junction bases outside the gene matches: 2. CDR1 and CDR2 (germline): LNHNV, YYDKDF (reference sequence). The CDR3 is made up of 14 amino acids.

The chain recombines TRBV30 with TRBJ2-1, with D hard to call. Trimming cost V 4 bases and J 3 bases, with 7 bases left between them. The CDR3 sequence is 12 residues long. The germline gives CDR1 GTSNPN, CDR2 SVGIG (reference sequence). The CDR3 DNA reads TGTGCCTGGAACAGACTCTACAATGAGCAGTTCTTC. Translation: CAWNRLYNEQFF.

This chain joins TRBV19 and TRBJ2-2, with 7 bases lining up with TRBD1. The V gene's germline CDR1 is LNHDA and CDR2 SQIVND (reference sequence). This CDR3 region has 18 residues. After removal of 4 bases from V and 3 bases from J, the junction contained 14 bases not matched to a gene. The CDR3 reads CASSRVSRLGGHTGELFF. The DNA of the CDR3 is TGTGCCAGTAGTAGGGTTTCTAGGTTAGGGGGCCACACCGGGGAGCTGTTTTTT. Full variable domain (rest looked up from reference TRBV19 and TRBJ2-2): DGGITQSPKYLFRKEGQNVTLSCEQNLNHDAMYWYRQDPGQGLRLIYYSQIVNDFQKGDIAEGYSVSREKKESFPLTVTSAQKNPTAFYLCASSRVSRLGGHTGELFFGEGSRLTVL.

V gene TRBV4-3 combines with J gene TRBJ2-3; a possible D gene is TRBD2 (5 bases). CDR1 and CDR2 (germline): LGHNA, YSLEER. V gave up 0 bases and J gave up 7 bases, with 14 bases separating them. This CDR3 has 15 amino acids. The CDR3 here is CASSQDAGRLNTQYF. The CDR3 bases are TGCGCCAGCAGCCAAGATGCGGGCCGGCTGAATACGCAGTATTTT.

The chain links TRBV18 to TRBJ1-5, with D tentatively TRBD1 (6 bases). V was cut by 5 bases and J by 2 bases, with 16 bases left in between. There are 16 residues in the CDR3. CDR1 is KGHSH, CDR2 LQKENI, per germline. This CDR3 reads CASSGSQGSGNQPQHF. The CDR3 DNA sequence: TGTGCCAGCTCAGGATCACAGGGATCCGGCAATCAGCCCCAGCATTTT.

This clone was found a few times. This chain uses TRBV2 with TRBJ2-3; 11 nucleotides line up with TRBD2. CDR1 is SNHLY, CDR2 FYNNEI, per germline. V shed 6 bases and J 5 bases; nucleotides not matched to a gene: 4. The CDR3 is 14 residues long. In DNA, the CDR3 is TGTGCCAGCAGGCTGACTAGCGGGGTAGATACGCAGTATTTT. It specifies CASRLTSGVDTQYF.

The CDR3 loop reads CASSLGGQTGNDGYTF. The CDR3 nucleotides are TGTGCCAGCAGCTTAGGGGGACAGACGGGGAATGATGGCTACACCTTC. The chain joins TRBV11-2 to TRBJ1-2; 7 bases fit TRBD1. Germline assignment: CDR1 SGHAT and CDR2 FQNNGV. Trimming at V came to 1 base and at J to 6 bases, leaving 11 bases not matched to a gene. The CDR3 has 16 residues.

The chain couples TRBV7-9 to TRBJ2-5; D not certain. CDR1 and CDR2 from the germline V gene are SEHNR and FQNEAQ (reference sequence). The length of the CDR3 is 13 residues. V was shortened by 5 bases and J by 4 bases, with 11 bases between the two germline ends. The CDR3 DNA sequence: TGTGCCAGCAGCATCCCTGGAAGAGAGACCCAGTACTTC. Residues: CASSIPGRETQYF. The full variable domain, with the rest looked up from reference TRBV7-9 and TRBJ2-5, is DTGVSQNPRHKITKRGQNVTFRCDPISEHNRLYWYRQTLGQGPEFLTYFQNEAQLEKSRLLSDRFSAERPKGSFSTLEIQRTEQGDSAMYLCASSIPGRETQYFGPGTRLLVL.

V is TRBV28 and J is TRBJ2-4, with D perhaps TRBD2 (7 bases). V dropped 7 bases and J dropped 0 bases, with 16 bases sitting between them. The CDR3 has 16 residues. Germline-derived CDR1 and CDR2 are MDHEN and SYDVKM. CDR3 bases: TGTGCCAGCACCGGGGGAGGGACACTAGCCAAAAACATTCAGTACTTC. Amino acid sequence: CASTGGGTLAKNIQYF.

The V and J genes are TRBV19 and TRBJ2-1; no firm D call. V gave up 6 bases and J gave up 0 bases, with 9 bases separating them. The CDR3 has 14 residues. Germline CDR1 reads LNHDA; CDR2 reads SQIVND (reference sequence). CDR3 in amino acids: CASRDPSSYNEQFF. CDR3 in DNA: TGTGCCAGTAGGGACCCGAGCTCCTACAATGAGCAGTTCTTC.

The chain couples TRBV3-1 (or the pseudogene TRBV3-2) to TRBJ1-1; D is undetermined. V shed 4 bases and J shed 1 base, with 13 bases lying between them. The CDR3 extends over 15 amino acids. Germline V gene data show CDR1 as LGHDT and CDR2 as YNNKEL (reference sequence). Here the CDR3 reads CASSPRRTANTEAFF. Written as DNA, the CDR3 is TGTGCCAGCAGCCCAAGACGGACGGCGAACACTGAAGCTTTCTTT.

The chain combines TRBV18 with TRBJ2-4, with D perhaps matching TRBD1 or TRBD2 (5 bases each). Germline CDR1 reads KGHSH; CDR2 reads LQKENI. Trimming removed 4 bases from V and 9 bases from J, with 19 bases in between. This CDR3 has 15 residues. CDR3 in DNA: TGTGCCAGCTCACTTCCGGGACCACTCGCTGGCATTCAGTACTTC. The encoded protein is CASSLPGPLAGIQYF. Filled out from reference TRBV18 and TRBJ2-4, the complete variable domain reads NAGVMQNPRHLVRRRGQEARLRCSPMKGHSHVYWYRQLPEEGLKFMVYLQKENIIDESGMPKERFSAEFPKEGPSILRIQQVVRGDSAAYFCASSLPGPLAGIQYFGAGTRLSVL.

The CDR3, as DNA: TGTGCCAGCAGCATAGTAGCGCAAGAGACCCAGTACTTC. It yields the protein CASSIVAQETQYF. The chain is built from TRBV2 and TRBJ2-5; a possible D gene is TRBD2 (5 bases). Germline V gene lookup returns CDR1 SNHLY and CDR2 FYNNEI. CDR3 length equals 13 residues. Trimming removed 6 bases from V and 2 bases from J, with 10 bases in between.

V and J are TRBV11-2 and TRBJ2-2, with 7 bases identical to TRBD1. V was clipped by 7 bases and J by 5 bases; unmatched bases: 13. The CDR3 has 16 amino acids. Looked up from germline, CDR1 is SGHAT and CDR2 is FQNNGV. The DNA for the CDR3 is TGTGCCAGCAAACAGGGGCCGCTAGCAACGACCGGGGAGCTGTTTTTT. Translation: CASKQGPLATTGELFF.

This clone was observed a few times. The chain recombines TRBV3-1 (or the pseudogene TRBV3-2) with TRBJ1-4; no firm D call. Germline CDR1 and CDR2: LGHDT and YNNKEL (reference sequence). CDR3 length: 14 amino acids. With 1 base removed from V and 8 bases from J, the gap between germline ends came to 11 bases. The CDR3, as DNA: TGTGCCAGCAGCCAAGGTCCTTTAGGGGAAAAACTGTTTTTT. Residues: CASSQGPLGEKLFF.

The gene calls are TRBV3-1 (or the pseudogene TRBV3-2) and TRBJ2-7, with TRBD2 matching over 7 bases. The junction had 7 bases not matched to a gene; V was cut back by 1 base and J by 1 base. This CDR3 has 16 residues. CDR1 and CDR2 (germline): LGHDT, YNNKEL (reference sequence). CDR3 residues: CASSQGAGGGSYEQYV. DNA of the CDR3: TGTGCCAGCAGCCAAGGTGCGGGCGGGGGTTCCTACGAGCAGTACGTC.

This chain links TRBV30 with TRBJ1-1, with no clear D. With 4 bases removed from V and 9 bases from J, the gap between germline ends came to 15 bases. The CDR3 is 12 residues long. The V gene's germline CDR1 is GTSNPN and CDR2 SVGIG (reference sequence). CDR3 in DNA: TGTGCCTGGAAAAGGAGGGAATCAAAAGCTTTCTTT. The encoded protein is CAWKRRESKAFF.

This chain joins TRBV7-3 and TRBJ2-1; TRBD2 aligns across 8 bases. V was clipped by 0 bases and J by 7 bases; unmatched bases: 8. This CDR3 region has 16 residues. The germline V gene has CDR1 SGHTA and CDR2 FQGTGA. CDR3: CASSLTGSGGANEQFF. The CDR3 nucleotides read TGTGCCAGCAGCTTAACGGGTTCGGGGGGGGCGAATGAGCAGTTCTTC.

The V call is TRBV7-9, the J call TRBJ2-7; D is undetermined. The V end was cut by 1 base, the J end by 7 bases, with 11 bases between. CDR1 and CDR2 (germline): SEHNR, FQNEAQ (reference sequence). CDR3 size: 13 residues. The CDR3 reads CASSLVGIGEQYV. The CDR3, as DNA: TGTGCCAGCAGCTTAGTGGGAATAGGGGAGCAGTACGTC.

The rearrangement joins TRBV19 to TRBJ1-6; D ambiguous. Germline lookup yields CDR1 LNHDA and CDR2 SQIVND (reference sequence). V was shortened by 7 bases and J by 4 bases, with 11 bases between the two germline ends. This CDR3 contains 14 residues. Here the CDR3 reads CASTIGVYNSPLHF. Written as DNA, the CDR3 is TGTGCCAGTACCATCGGAGTATATAATTCACCCCTCCACTTT.

The chain is built from TRBV6-5 and TRBJ1-2; 7 nucleotides match TRBD1. Germline V gene lookup returns CDR1 MNHEY and CDR2 SVGAGI. CDR3 size: 15 residues. Losses at the gene ends were 5 bases for V and 6 bases for J; bases not matched to a gene: 12. For the CDR3, the DNA is TGTGCCAGCAGTAAGACTTCCGGGACAGTCCATGGCTACACCTTC. Its protein product is CASSKTSGTVHGYTF.

V and J are TRBV7-9 and TRBJ2-7; tentatively, D is TRBD2 (6 bases). CDR3 length equals 14 residues. Trimming took off 5 bases at V and 2 bases at J, with 13 bases between the two ends. In germline, CDR1 is SEHNR, CDR2 FQNEAQ (reference sequence). The CDR3 protein is CASSLGTGAYEQYV. The DNA for the CDR3 is TGTGCCAGCAGCCTCGGGACGGGGGCCTACGAGCAGTACGTC.

The CDR3, as DNA: TGCGCCAGCAGCCCCGGGACGGAACTTTGGGAGACCCAGTACTTC. Its protein product is CASSPGTELWETQYF. The gene calls are TRBV5-1 and TRBJ2-5, with D perhaps matching TRBD1 or TRBD2 (5 bases each). This CDR3 is built from 15 residues. The germline V gene has CDR1 SGHRS and CDR2 YFSETQ. Trimming shortened V by 4 bases and J by 5 bases, and 18 bases separated the two germline ends.